A selection of T cell receptor beta chains follows, all from one sample in a study of T cells in Graves' hyperthyroidism and ophthalmopathy. TCRdb used MiXCR to reprocess the multiplex PCR reads, holding one entry per CDR3 protein. Of about 640,000 distinct CDR3 sequences listed, less than 25% were seen once; the top ten hold more than 30%. Sequencing was done on a sample of blood. The receptors were sampled from a man under 40 with Graves' ophthalmopathy. Each CDR3 is given with its conserved first and last residue. Each record gives: J gene, V gene, D gene, clone size, CDR3 protein, CDR3 DNA. The D gene is left open where the match is weak. Clone size is stated in some rows and not others, as once, few, many or a class when expanded.

j_call: TRBJ2-7; v_call: TRBV28; d_call: -; clone_size: few; cdr3_aa: CASRGGLGSYEQYF; cdr3_nt: TGTGCCAGCAGGGGGGGACTGGGGTCCTACGAGCAGTACTTC
j_call: TRBJ2-7; v_call: TRBV28; d_call: -; clone_size: many; cdr3_aa: CASSTLGDVSYEQYF; cdr3_nt: TGTGCCAGCAGCACTCTCGGGGACGTATCCTACGAGCAGTACTTC
j_call: TRBJ1-2; v_call: TRBV28; d_call: TRBD1; clone_size: many; cdr3_aa: CASSTGTGHGYTF; cdr3_nt: TGTGCCAGCAGTACCGGGACAGGGCATGGCTACACCTTC
j_call: TRBJ2-5; v_call: TRBV18; d_call: TRBD2; clone_size: few; cdr3_aa: CASSPRLAVVEQETQYF; cdr3_nt: TGTGCCAGCTCACCCCGGCTAGCGGTCGTGGAACAAGAGACCCAGTACTTC
j_call: TRBJ2-5; v_call: TRBV20-1; d_call: TRBD2; clone_size: few; cdr3_aa: CSARGPGGETQYF; cdr3_nt: TGCAGTGCTAGGGGACCGGGGGGGGAGACCCAGTACTTC
j_call: TRBJ2-2; v_call: TRBV28; d_call: -; clone_size: -; cdr3_aa: CASSRAVTGELFF; cdr3_nt: TGTGCCAGCAGTAGGGCTGTTACCGGGGAGCTGTTTTTT
j_call: TRBJ2-5; v_call: TRBV28; d_call: TRBD2; clone_size: -; cdr3_aa: CASSSAGAQETQYF; cdr3_nt: TGTGCCAGCAGCTCTGCGGGAGCTCAAGAGACCCAGTACTTC
j_call: TRBJ2-1; v_call: TRBV27; d_call: -; clone_size: -; cdr3_aa: CASSSGRSAFF; cdr3_nt: TGTGCCAGCAGTTCTGGACGGTCCGCGTTCTTC
j_call: TRBJ2-1; v_call: TRBV5-6; d_call: -; clone_size: -; cdr3_aa: CASSQDLNNEQFF; cdr3_nt: TGTGCCAGCAGTCAGGACTTAAACAATGAGCAGTTCTTC
j_call: TRBJ2-7; v_call: TRBV11-2; d_call: -; clone_size: few; cdr3_aa: CASSYSRARGEQYF; cdr3_nt: TGTGCCAGCAGTTACAGCCGGGCGCGGGGCGAGCAGTACTTC
j_call: TRBJ2-7; v_call: TRBV5-4; d_call: -; clone_size: -; cdr3_aa: CASSLGVGTYEQYF; cdr3_nt: TGTGCCAGCAGCTTGGGAGTAGGTACCTACGAGCAGTACTTC
j_call: TRBJ2-5; v_call: TRBV3-1; d_call: -; clone_size: many; cdr3_aa: CASSQVQGSRETQYF; cdr3_nt: TGTGCCAGCAGCCAAGTCCAGGGTTCGAGGGAGACCCAGTACTTC
j_call: TRBJ2-5; v_call: TRBV7-9; d_call: TRBD2; clone_size: few; cdr3_aa: CASSLGTSQEETQYF; cdr3_nt: TGTGCCAGCAGCCTTGGGACTAGCCAAGAAGAGACCCAGTACTTC
j_call: TRBJ2-1; v_call: TRBV11-2; d_call: TRBD2; clone_size: few; cdr3_aa: CATGEGTSGHNEQFF; cdr3_nt: TGTGCCACGGGAGAAGGGACTAGCGGCCACAATGAGCAGTTCTTC
j_call: TRBJ2-1; v_call: TRBV5-8; d_call: -; clone_size: few; cdr3_aa: CASSLRERVQFF; cdr3_nt: TGTGCCAGCAGCCTAAGGGAGCGGGTGCAGTTCTTC
j_call: TRBJ2-3; v_call: TRBV11-2; d_call: TRBD2; clone_size: many; cdr3_aa: CASSLVGGGRSTDTQYF; cdr3_nt: TGTGCCAGCAGCTTAGTCGGTGGCGGGAGGAGCACAGATACGCAGTATTTT
j_call: TRBJ2-1; v_call: TRBV7-6; d_call: TRBD2; clone_size: -; cdr3_aa: CASSLGTSGWVNNEQFF; cdr3_nt: TGTGCCAGCAGCTTGGGGACTAGCGGATGGGTGAACAATGAGCAGTTCTTC
j_call: TRBJ2-2; v_call: TRBV10-3; d_call: -; clone_size: -; cdr3_aa: CAISDLEGTGELFF; cdr3_nt: TGTGCCATCAGTGACTTAGAGGGGACCGGGGAGCTGTTTTTT
j_call: TRBJ2-7; v_call: TRBV2; d_call: -; clone_size: many; cdr3_aa: CASSDPRGAYEQYF; cdr3_nt: TGTGCCAGCAGTGACCCCAGAGGGGCCTACGAGCAGTACTTC
j_call: TRBJ2-5; v_call: TRBV12-3/TRBV12-4; d_call: -; clone_size: many; cdr3_aa: CASSPAGEETQYF; cdr3_nt: TGTGCCAGCAGTCCGGCTGGGGAGGAGACCCAGTACTTC
j_call: TRBJ2-2; v_call: TRBV28; d_call: TRBD1; clone_size: -; cdr3_aa: CASSWGQGHGELFF; cdr3_nt: TGTGCCAGCAGTTGGGGACAGGGGCACGGGGAGCTGTTTTTT
j_call: TRBJ1-1; v_call: TRBV29-1; d_call: -; clone_size: few; cdr3_aa: CSVVLPGQTNTEAFF; cdr3_nt: TGCAGCGTTGTTCTCCCGGGACAAACGAACACTGAAGCTTTCTTT
j_call: TRBJ1-5; v_call: TRBV19; d_call: -; clone_size: -; cdr3_aa: CASSVPLEFHQPQHF; cdr3_nt: TGTGCCAGTAGTGTGCCCCTAGAGTTTCATCAGCCCCAGCATTTT
j_call: TRBJ2-7; v_call: TRBV27; d_call: -; clone_size: once; cdr3_aa: CASSLNPYREQYF; cdr3_nt: TGTGCCAGCAGTTTAAATCCTTATCGGGAGCAGTACTTC
j_call: TRBJ2-2; v_call: TRBV2; d_call: TRBD2; clone_size: many; cdr3_aa: CASSALAGGNTGELFF; cdr3_nt: TGTGCCAGCAGTGCTCTAGCGGGAGGGAACACCGGGGAGCTGTTTTTT
j_call: TRBJ2-5; v_call: TRBV20-1; d_call: -; clone_size: -; cdr3_aa: CSAPPGQHPGKTQYF; cdr3_nt: TGCAGTGCTCCCCCCGGACAGCACCCCGGAAAGACCCAGTACTTC
j_call: TRBJ2-7; v_call: TRBV5-1; d_call: TRBD1; clone_size: -; cdr3_aa: CASSELRDRVYEQYF; cdr3_nt: TGCGCCAGCAGTGAATTGAGGGACAGGGTCTACGAGCAGTACTTC
j_call: TRBJ2-7; v_call: TRBV5-1; d_call: TRBD2; clone_size: -; cdr3_aa: CASSLKPRLAGGLGTYEQYF; cdr3_nt: TGCGCCAGCAGCTTGAAGCCGAGACTAGCGGGAGGACTGGGCACCTACGAGCAGTACTTC
j_call: TRBJ2-7; v_call: TRBV3-1; d_call: -; clone_size: -; cdr3_aa: CASSQATGPLQQYF; cdr3_nt: TGTGCCAGCAGCCAAGCAACAGGGCCTCTTCAGCAGTACTTC
j_call: TRBJ1-4; v_call: TRBV6-1; d_call: TRBD1; clone_size: once; cdr3_aa: CASRPTGEAEKLFF; cdr3_nt: TGTGCCAGCAGACCGACAGGGGAGGCTGAAAAACTGTTTTTT
j_call: TRBJ2-3; v_call: TRBV11-2; d_call: -; clone_size: -; cdr3_aa: CASSSFTWGTDTQYF; cdr3_nt: TGTGCCAGCAGCTCCTTTACCTGGGGCACAGATACGCAGTATTTT
j_call: TRBJ2-5; v_call: TRBV7-6; d_call: TRBD2; clone_size: -; cdr3_aa: CASSSSRASGRQETQYF; cdr3_nt: TGTGCCAGCAGCTCTTCGAGGGCTAGCGGGAGACAAGAGACCCAGTACTTC
j_call: TRBJ1-5; v_call: TRBV5-5; d_call: -; clone_size: -; cdr3_aa: CASSLVGAQSNQPQHF; cdr3_nt: TGTGCCAGCAGCTTGGTCGGGGCGCAGAGCAATCAGCCCCAGCATTTT
j_call: TRBJ2-7; v_call: TRBV11-2; d_call: -; clone_size: few; cdr3_aa: CASSLERASSYEQYF; cdr3_nt: TGTGCCAGCAGCTTAGAGAGAGCAAGCTCCTACGAGCAGTACTTC
j_call: TRBJ1-4; v_call: TRBV5-1; d_call: -; clone_size: -; cdr3_aa: CASSPFGLGDEKLFF; cdr3_nt: TGCGCCAGCAGCCCCTTCGGACTAGGGGATGAAAAACTGTTTTTT
j_call: TRBJ2-5; v_call: TRBV20-1; d_call: TRBD1; clone_size: -; cdr3_aa: CSASPPAGGKQETQYF; cdr3_nt: TGCAGTGCTAGTCCCCCCGCAGGGGGCAAGCAAGAGACCCAGTACTTC
j_call: TRBJ2-7; v_call: TRBV11-2; d_call: TRBD1; clone_size: few; cdr3_aa: CASSSRAGGGSYEQYF; cdr3_nt: TGTGCCAGCAGCTCCCGGGCAGGGGGCGGCTCCTACGAGCAGTACTTC
j_call: TRBJ2-2; v_call: TRBV4-2; d_call: TRBD2; clone_size: few; cdr3_aa: CASSQDPTSGSTGELFF; cdr3_nt: TGTGCCAGCAGCCAAGATCCAACTAGCGGATCCACCGGGGAGCTGTTTTTT
j_call: TRBJ2-6; v_call: TRBV27; d_call: -; clone_size: once; cdr3_aa: CASSLGQPAGANVLTF; cdr3_nt: TGTGCCAGCAGCCTCGGACAGCCCGCTGGGGCCAACGTCCTGACTTTC
j_call: TRBJ2-1; v_call: TRBV19; d_call: -; clone_size: -; cdr3_aa: CASSIPRAGAQSEQFF; cdr3_nt: TGTGCCAGTAGTATACCTAGAGCGGGTGCCCAATCTGAGCAGTTCTTC
j_call: TRBJ2-5; v_call: TRBV4-2; d_call: -; clone_size: -; cdr3_aa: CASSQFRAPSETQYF; cdr3_nt: TGTGCCAGCAGCCAATTCAGGGCGCCGAGCGAGACCCAGTACTTC
j_call: TRBJ1-1; v_call: TRBV3-1; d_call: TRBD1; clone_size: many; cdr3_aa: CASSHTTGTVEAFF; cdr3_nt: TGTGCCAGCAGCCATACGACAGGGACAGTTGAAGCTTTCTTT
j_call: TRBJ2-5; v_call: TRBV7-2; d_call: -; clone_size: many; cdr3_aa: CASSLAGGSGETQYF; cdr3_nt: TGTGCCAGCAGCTTAGCAGGAGGGAGTGGAGAGACCCAGTACTTC
j_call: TRBJ2-7; v_call: TRBV3-1; d_call: -; clone_size: few; cdr3_aa: CASSHDRLYEQYF; cdr3_nt: TGTGCCAGCAGCCATGACAGACTCTACGAGCAGTACTTC
j_call: TRBJ2-2; v_call: TRBV11-3; d_call: -; clone_size: -; cdr3_aa: CASSSRGLADGTPGSCFF; cdr3_nt: -
j_call: TRBJ2-2; v_call: TRBV4-3; d_call: -; clone_size: -; cdr3_aa: CASSQDRSGYGELFF; cdr3_nt: TGCGCCAGCAGCCAAGATCGGAGCGGGTACGGGGAGCTGTTTTTT
j_call: TRBJ1-2; v_call: TRBV7-2; d_call: -; clone_size: many; cdr3_aa: CASSPGTPNGYGYTF; cdr3_nt: TGTGCCAGCAGCCCGGGGACCCCTAATGGGTATGGCTACACCTTC
j_call: TRBJ2-1; v_call: TRBV9; d_call: TRBD1; clone_size: many; cdr3_aa: CASSVEGQGIEQFF; cdr3_nt: TGTGCCAGCAGCGTAGAGGGACAGGGCATTGAGCAGTTCTTC
j_call: TRBJ2-2; v_call: TRBV6-5; d_call: TRBD2; clone_size: few; cdr3_aa: CASSYGRLAGLGELFF; cdr3_nt: TGTGCCAGCAGTTACGGGCGGCTAGCGGGACTCGGGGAGCTGTTTTTT
j_call: TRBJ2-1; v_call: TRBV7-2; d_call: -; clone_size: few; cdr3_aa: CASSLMDPVGRAYNEQFF; cdr3_nt: TGTGCCAGCAGCTTAATGGATCCGGTAGGGAGAGCCTACAATGAGCAGTTCTTC
j_call: TRBJ2-3; v_call: TRBV12-3/TRBV12-4; d_call: -; clone_size: many; cdr3_aa: CASSLAGAERDTQYF; cdr3_nt: TGTGCCAGCAGTTTGGCAGGGGCCGAGAGAGATACGCAGTATTTT
j_call: TRBJ2-7; v_call: TRBV28; d_call: -; clone_size: few; cdr3_aa: CASTTVAVRDEQYF; cdr3_nt: TGTGCCAGCACAACTGTAGCGGTCCGGGACGAGCAGTACTTC
j_call: TRBJ1-2; v_call: TRBV28; d_call: TRBD1; clone_size: many; cdr3_aa: CASSVTGEDWGYTF; cdr3_nt: TGTGCCAGCAGTGTGACAGGGGAGGATTGGGGCTACACCTTC
j_call: TRBJ2-5; v_call: TRBV25-1; d_call: TRBD1; clone_size: few; cdr3_aa: CASSEGTGEETQYF; cdr3_nt: TGTGCCAGCAGTGAGGGGACAGGGGAGGAGACCCAGTACTTC
j_call: TRBJ2-5; v_call: TRBV7-2; d_call: TRBD1; clone_size: -; cdr3_aa: CASSLHRGIETQYF; cdr3_nt: TGTGCCAGCAGCTTACACAGGGGGATCGAGACCCAGTACTTC
j_call: TRBJ2-1; v_call: TRBV29-1; d_call: TRBD2; clone_size: few; cdr3_aa: CSVEGGTSSLDEQFF; cdr3_nt: TGCAGCGTTGAAGGGGGGACTAGCTCTCTCGATGAGCAGTTCTTC